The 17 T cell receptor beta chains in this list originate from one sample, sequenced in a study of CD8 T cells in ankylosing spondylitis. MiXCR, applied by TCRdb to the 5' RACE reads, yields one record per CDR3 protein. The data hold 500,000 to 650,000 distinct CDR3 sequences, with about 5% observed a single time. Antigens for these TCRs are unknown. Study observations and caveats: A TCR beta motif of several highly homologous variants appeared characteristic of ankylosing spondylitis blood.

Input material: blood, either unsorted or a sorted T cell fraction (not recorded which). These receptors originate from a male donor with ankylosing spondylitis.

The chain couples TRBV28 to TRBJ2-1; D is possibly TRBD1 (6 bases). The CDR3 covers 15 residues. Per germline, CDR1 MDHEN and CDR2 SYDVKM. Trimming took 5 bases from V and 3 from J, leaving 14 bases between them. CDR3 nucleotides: TGTGCCAGCAGTCCGCCGGGACAATACTACAATGAGCAGTTCTTC. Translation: CASSPPGQYYNEQFF.

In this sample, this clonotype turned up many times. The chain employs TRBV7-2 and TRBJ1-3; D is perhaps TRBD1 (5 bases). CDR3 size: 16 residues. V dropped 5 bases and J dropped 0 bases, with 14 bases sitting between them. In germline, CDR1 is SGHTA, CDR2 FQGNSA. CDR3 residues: CASSTQTATSGNTIYF. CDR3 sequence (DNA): TGTGCCAGCAGCACCCAGACAGCTACCTCTGGAAACACCATATATTTT.

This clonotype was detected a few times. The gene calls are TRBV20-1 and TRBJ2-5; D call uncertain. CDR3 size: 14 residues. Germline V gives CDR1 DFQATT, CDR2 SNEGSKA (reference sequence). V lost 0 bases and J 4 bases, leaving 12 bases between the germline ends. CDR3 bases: TGCAGTGCTAGAGACCGGCGAGTCGGAGAGACCCAGTACTTC. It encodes CSARDRRVGETQYF.

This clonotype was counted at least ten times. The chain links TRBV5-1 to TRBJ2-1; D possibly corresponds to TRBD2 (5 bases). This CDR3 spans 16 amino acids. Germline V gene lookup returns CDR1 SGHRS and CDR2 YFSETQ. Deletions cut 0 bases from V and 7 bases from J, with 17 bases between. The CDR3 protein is CASSLVGLARWNEQFF. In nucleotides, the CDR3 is TGCGCCAGCAGCTTGGTAGGTCTAGCAAGATGGAATGAGCAGTTCTTC.

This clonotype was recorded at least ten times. The CDR3 region is CASSVAAGGHYEQYF. In DNA form, the CDR3 reads TGTGCCAGCAGCGTAGCAGCGGGCGGACACTACGAGCAGTACTTC. The chain combines TRBV9 with TRBJ2-7, with a possible D match to TRBD2 (6 bases). The V and J ends lost 0 bases and 3 bases respectively, with 13 bases between them. The germline gives CDR1 SGDLS, CDR2 YYNGEE. This CDR3 has 15 amino acids.

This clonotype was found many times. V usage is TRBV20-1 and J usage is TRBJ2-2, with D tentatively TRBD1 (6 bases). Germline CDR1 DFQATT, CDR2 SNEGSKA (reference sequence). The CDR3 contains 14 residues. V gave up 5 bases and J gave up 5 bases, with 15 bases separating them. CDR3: CSAHKVQGTGELFF. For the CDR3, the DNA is TGCAGTGCTCACAAGGTCCAGGGGACCGGGGAGCTGTTTTTT.

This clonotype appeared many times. CDR3: CSAQRHYSNQPQHF. The CDR3 DNA sequence: TGCAGTGCTCAACGTCATTATAGCAATCAGCCCCAGCATTTT. The rearrangement uses TRBV20-1 and TRBJ1-5, with D hard to call. CDR3 length equals 14 residues. Germline V gene sequence: CDR1 DFQATT, CDR2 SNEGSKA (reference sequence). Trimming stripped 5 bases from V and 0 bases from J, with 11 bases between.

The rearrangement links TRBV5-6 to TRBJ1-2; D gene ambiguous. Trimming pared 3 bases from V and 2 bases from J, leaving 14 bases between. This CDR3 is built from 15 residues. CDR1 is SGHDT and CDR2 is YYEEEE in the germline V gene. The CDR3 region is CASSSFRTGNYGYTF. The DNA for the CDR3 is TGTGCCAGCAGCTCCTTCAGGACTGGAAACTATGGCTACACCTTC.

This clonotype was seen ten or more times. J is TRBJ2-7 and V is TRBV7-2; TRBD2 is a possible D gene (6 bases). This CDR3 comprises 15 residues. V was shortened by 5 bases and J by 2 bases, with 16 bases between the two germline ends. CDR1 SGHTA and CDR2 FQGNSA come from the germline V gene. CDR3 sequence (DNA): TGTGCCAGCAGCGCATCTAGCGTCGGGGCCTACGAGCAGTACTTC. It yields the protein CASSASSVGAYEQYF. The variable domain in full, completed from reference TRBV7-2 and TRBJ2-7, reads GAGVSQSPSNKVTEKGKDVELRCDPISGHTALYWYRQSLGQGLEFLIYFQGNSAPDKSGLPSDRFSAERTGGSVSTLTIQRTQQEDSAVYLCASSASSVGAYEQYFGPGTRLTVT.

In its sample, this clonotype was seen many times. For the CDR3, the DNA is TGCAGTGCTAGAGTCGTACAGGGGCTCCAGGAGACCCAGTACTTC. Its protein product is CSARVVQGLQETQYF. The genes are TRBV20-1 and TRBJ2-5; 7 bases align to TRBD1. Trimming removed 1 base from V and 5 bases from J; junction bases left unmatched: 10. This CDR3 contains 15 residues. Per the germline V gene, CDR1 is DFQATT and CDR2 is SNEGSKA (reference sequence).

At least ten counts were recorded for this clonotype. The CDR3 sequence: CASSLPALGGTGELFF. DNA of the CDR3: TGTGCCAGCAGCTTACCGGCGTTGGGGGGGACCGGGGAGCTGTTTTTT. The chain joins TRBV7-3 to TRBJ2-2; 7 bases are a match to TRBD2. The length of the CDR3 is 16 residues. The V and J ends lost 2 bases and 5 bases, in that order; junction bases with no gene match: 8. Germline CDR1 reads SGHTA; CDR2 reads FQGTGA.

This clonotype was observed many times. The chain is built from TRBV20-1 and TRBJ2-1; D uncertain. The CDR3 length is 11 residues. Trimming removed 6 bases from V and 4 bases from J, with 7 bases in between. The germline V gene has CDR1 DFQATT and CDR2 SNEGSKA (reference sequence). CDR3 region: CSAHAYNEQFF. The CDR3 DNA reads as TGCAGTGCGCACGCGTACAATGAGCAGTTCTTC.

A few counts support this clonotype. The CDR3 loop reads CASTGQELKGFLEQFF. The CDR3 DNA is TGTGCCAGCACCGGACAGGAACTGAAAGGTTTTCTCGAGCAGTTCTTC. V usage is TRBV6-1 and J usage is TRBJ2-1; 7 nucleotides match TRBD1. Germline CDR1 is MNHNS and CDR2 is SASEGT. Trimming took 7 bases from V and 10 from J; bases not matched to a gene: 19. The CDR3 is made up of 16 amino acids.

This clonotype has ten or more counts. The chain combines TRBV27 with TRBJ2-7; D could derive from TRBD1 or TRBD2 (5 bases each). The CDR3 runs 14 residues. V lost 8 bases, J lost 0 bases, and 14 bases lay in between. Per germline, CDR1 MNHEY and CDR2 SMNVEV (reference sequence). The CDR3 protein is CASGWDGRSYEQYF. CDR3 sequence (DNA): TGTGCCAGCGGGTGGGACGGCCGCTCCTACGAGCAGTACTTC.

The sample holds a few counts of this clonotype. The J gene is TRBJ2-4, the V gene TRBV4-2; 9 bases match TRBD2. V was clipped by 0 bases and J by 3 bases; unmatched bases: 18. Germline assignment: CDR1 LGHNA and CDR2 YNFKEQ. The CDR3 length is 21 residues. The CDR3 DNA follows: TGTGCCAGCAGCCAAGATAACGCCCGGCGGGGGGGCGGTGGGGTCAAAAACATTCAGTACTTC. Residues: CASSQDNARRGGGGVKNIQYF.

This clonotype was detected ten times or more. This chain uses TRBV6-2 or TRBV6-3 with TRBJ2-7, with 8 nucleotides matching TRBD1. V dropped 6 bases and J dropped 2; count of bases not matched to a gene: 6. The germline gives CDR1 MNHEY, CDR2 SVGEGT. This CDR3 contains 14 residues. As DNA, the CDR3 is TGTGCCAGCAGGCCCAGGGGGCCAGCCTACGAGCAGTACTTC. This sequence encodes CASRPRGPAYEQYF.

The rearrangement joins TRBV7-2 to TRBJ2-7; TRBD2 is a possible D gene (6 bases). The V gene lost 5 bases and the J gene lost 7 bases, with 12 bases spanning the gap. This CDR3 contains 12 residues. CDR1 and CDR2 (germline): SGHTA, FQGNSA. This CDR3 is CASSRLRGEQYF. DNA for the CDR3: TGTGCCAGCAGCCGCTTGCGGGGTGAGCAGTACTTC. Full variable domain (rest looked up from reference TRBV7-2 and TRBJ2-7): GAGVSQSPSNKVTEKGKDVELRCDPISGHTALYWYRQSLGQGLEFLIYFQGNSAPDKSGLPSDRFSAERTGGSVSTLTIQRTQQEDSAVYLCASSRLRGEQYFGPGTRLTVT.